The text below deals with one T cell receptor (beta chain). The data originate from a study of blood T cell repertoires in COVID-19. About the study: The United States, Italy and Spain provided the acute and convalescent COVID-19 samples. Nucleic acid was either cDNA or gDNA, and it came from T cells, B-cell-depleted T cells, or PBMCs.

Source study methods: Scientists estimated how many nucleated cells there were by amplifying reference gene primers. Clones were sequenced by immunoSEQ multiplex PCR, and TCRdb holds only the in-frame ones, with some missing. Clonal size and the V and J genes are those of that table, whereas D and trimming came from the DNA. The sample contains about 230,000 clones, over 65% of which appear only once. Deletions cut 4 bases from V and 5 bases from J, with 15 bases between. Germline CDR1 SGHRS, CDR2 YFSETQ. The length of the CDR3 is 14 residues. This clonotype was obtained from a woman in her sixties or seventies with active or convalescent COVID-19. The chain recombines TRBV5-1 with TRBJ2-5; maybe TRBD2 (5 bases). Sequencing was carried out using peripheral blood. For the CDR3, the DNA is TGCGCCAGCAGCGACCCTCAAGCGGTGGAGACCCAGTACTTC. This encodes CASSDPQAVETQYF. The entire variable domain, with the rest obtained from reference TRBV5-1 and TRBJ2-5, is as follows: KAGVTQTPRYLIKTRGQQVTLSCSPISGHRSVSWYQQTPGQGLQFLFEYFSETQRNKGNFPGRFSGRQFSNSRSEMNVSTLELGDSALYLCASSDPQAVETQYFGPGTRLLVL.